This T cell receptor beta chain is from a study of blood T cell repertoires in COVID-19. The CDR3 length is 13 residues. The J segment lost 7 bases and the V segment lost 7 bases, leaving 9 bases of the junction unmatched. Germline V gene data show CDR1 as SQVTM and CDR2 as ANQGSEA. Some clones are missing from TCRdb's copy, which holds only in-frame ones; the method was immunoSEQ multiplex PCR. Of about 220,000 clones listed, 65% to 85% are singletons. Input material: peripheral blood. The receptor was derived from a woman aged 30 to 39 who had recovered from COVID-19. The chain has TRBV29-1 and TRBJ2-1; 8 positions match TRBD2. Here the CDR3 reads CSGVGSGTNEQFF. The CDR3 DNA follows: TGCAGCGGGGTTGGTAGCGGGACAAATGAGCAGTTCTTC.